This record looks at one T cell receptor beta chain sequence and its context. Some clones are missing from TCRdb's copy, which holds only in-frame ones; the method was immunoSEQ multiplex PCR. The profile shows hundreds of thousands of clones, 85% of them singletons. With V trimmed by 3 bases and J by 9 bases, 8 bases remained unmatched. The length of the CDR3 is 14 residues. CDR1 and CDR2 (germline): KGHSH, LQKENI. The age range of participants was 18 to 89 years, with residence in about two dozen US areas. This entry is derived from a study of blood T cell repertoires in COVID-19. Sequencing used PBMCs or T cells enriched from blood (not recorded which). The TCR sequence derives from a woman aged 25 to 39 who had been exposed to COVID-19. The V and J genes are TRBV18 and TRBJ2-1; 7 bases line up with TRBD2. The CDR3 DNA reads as TGTGCCAGCTCACCCACGGCGGGAGCTTTTGAGCAGTTCTTC. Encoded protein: CASSPTAGAFEQFF.